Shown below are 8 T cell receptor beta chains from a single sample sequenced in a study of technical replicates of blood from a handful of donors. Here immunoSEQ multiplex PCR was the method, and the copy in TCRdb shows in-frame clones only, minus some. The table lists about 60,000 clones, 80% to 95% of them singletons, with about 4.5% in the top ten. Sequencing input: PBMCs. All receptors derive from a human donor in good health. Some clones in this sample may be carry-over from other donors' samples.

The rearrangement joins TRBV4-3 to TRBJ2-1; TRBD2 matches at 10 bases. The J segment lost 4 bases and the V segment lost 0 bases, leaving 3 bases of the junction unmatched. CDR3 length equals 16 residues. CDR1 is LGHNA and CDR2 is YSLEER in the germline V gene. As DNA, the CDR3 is TGCGCCAGCAGCCAAGATGTAGCGGGAGGTTACAATGAGCAGTTCTTC. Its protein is CASSQDVAGGYNEQFF.

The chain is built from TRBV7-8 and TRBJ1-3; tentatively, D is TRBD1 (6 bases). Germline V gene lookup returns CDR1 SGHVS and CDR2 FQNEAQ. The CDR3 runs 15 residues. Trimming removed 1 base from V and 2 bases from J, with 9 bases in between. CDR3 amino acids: CASSLVRTAGNTIYF. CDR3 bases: TGTGCCAGCAGCTTAGTTAGGACAGCTGGAAACACCATATATTTT.

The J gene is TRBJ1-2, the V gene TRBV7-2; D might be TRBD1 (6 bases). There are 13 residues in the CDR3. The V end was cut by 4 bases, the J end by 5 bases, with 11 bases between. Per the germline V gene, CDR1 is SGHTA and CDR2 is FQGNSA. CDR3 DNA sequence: TGTGCCAGCAGCTCAGGAAGGGGGTATGGCTACACCTTC. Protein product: CASSSGRGYGYTF. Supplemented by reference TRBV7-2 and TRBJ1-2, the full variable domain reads GAGVSQSPSNKVTEKGKDVELRCDPISGHTALYWYRQSLGQGLEFLIYFQGNSAPDKSGLPSDRFSAERTGGSVSTLTIQRTQQEDSAVYLCASSSGRGYGYTFGSGTRLTVV.

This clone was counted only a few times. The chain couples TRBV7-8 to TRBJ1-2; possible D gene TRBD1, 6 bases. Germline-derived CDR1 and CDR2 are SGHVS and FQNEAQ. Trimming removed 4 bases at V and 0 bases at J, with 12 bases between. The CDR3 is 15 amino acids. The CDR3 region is CASSSSDRTNYGYTF. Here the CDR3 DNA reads TGTGCCAGCAGCTCGTCGGACAGAACTAACTATGGCTACACCTTC.

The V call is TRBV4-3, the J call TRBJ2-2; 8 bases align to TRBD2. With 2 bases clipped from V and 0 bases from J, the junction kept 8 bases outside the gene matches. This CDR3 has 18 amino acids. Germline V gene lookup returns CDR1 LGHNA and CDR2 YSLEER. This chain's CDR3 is CASSQLSGTLSNTGELFF. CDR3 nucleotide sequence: TGCGCCAGCAGCCAACTTAGCGGGACGCTCTCGAACACCGGGGAGCTGTTTTTT.

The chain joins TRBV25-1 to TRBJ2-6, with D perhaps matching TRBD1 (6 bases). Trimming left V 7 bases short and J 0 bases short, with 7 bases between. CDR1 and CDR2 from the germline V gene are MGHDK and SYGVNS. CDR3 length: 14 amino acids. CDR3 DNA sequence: TGTGCCAGCACCAGGGGCTCTGGGGCCAACGTCCTGACTTTC. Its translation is CASTRGSGANVLTF.

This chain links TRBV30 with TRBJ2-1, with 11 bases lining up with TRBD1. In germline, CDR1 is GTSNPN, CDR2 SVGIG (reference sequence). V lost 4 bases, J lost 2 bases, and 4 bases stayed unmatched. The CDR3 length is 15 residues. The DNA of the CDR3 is TGTGCCTGGACCCCGGGACAGGGGGCCTACAATGAGCAGTTCTTC. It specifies CAWTPGQGAYNEQFF.

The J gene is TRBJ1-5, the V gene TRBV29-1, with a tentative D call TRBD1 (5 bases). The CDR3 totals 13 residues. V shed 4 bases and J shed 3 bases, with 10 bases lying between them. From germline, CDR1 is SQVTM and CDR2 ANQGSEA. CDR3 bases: TGCAGCGTTGTAATAGGGGACAATCAGCCCCAGCATTTT. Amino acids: CSVVIGDNQPQHF.